What follows describes a single T cell receptor (beta chain). Per the germline V gene, CDR1 is SEHNR and CDR2 is FQNEAQ (reference sequence). The CDR3 spans 16 residues. The V gene end was trimmed by 4 bases and the J gene end by 3 bases; junction bases not matched to a gene: 9. The sample is drawn from a study of blood T cell repertoires in COVID-19. The wider study: Sites across the United States, Italy and Spain contributed samples from acute and convalescent COVID-19. T cells, B-cell-depleted T cells, or PBMCs provided the cDNA or gDNA that served as material.

Original methodology: From reference gene primer amplification, estimates of nucleated cell counts were derived. Generated by immunoSEQ multiplex PCR, the TCRdb table keeps only in-frame clones and is missing some. The V and J calls and clone size were taken over from that table, and D and trimming were inferred from the DNA. Among roughly 81,000 clones listed, roughly four fifths were seen once. This receptor was identified in a woman between 65 and 79 years old with acute or convalescent COVID-19. Sequenced sample: peripheral blood. The gene calls are TRBV7-9 and TRBJ2-3; 8 bases agree with TRBD2. The CDR3 protein is CASSSMGLGGTDTQYF. CDR3 DNA: TGTGCCAGCAGCTCGATGGGACTAGGGGGGACAGATACGCAGTATTTT.